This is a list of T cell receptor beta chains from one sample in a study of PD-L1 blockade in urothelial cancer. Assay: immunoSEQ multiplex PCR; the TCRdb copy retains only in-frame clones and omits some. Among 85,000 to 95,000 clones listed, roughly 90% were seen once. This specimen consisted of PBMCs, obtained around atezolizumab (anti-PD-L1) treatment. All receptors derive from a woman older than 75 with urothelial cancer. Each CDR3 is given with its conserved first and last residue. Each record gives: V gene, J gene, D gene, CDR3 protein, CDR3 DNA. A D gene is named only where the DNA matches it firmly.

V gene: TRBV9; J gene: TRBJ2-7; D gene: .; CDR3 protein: CASSPRGSVTYEQYF; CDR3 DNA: TGTGCCAGCAGCCCCAGGGGCAGCGTAACCTACGAGCAGTACTTC
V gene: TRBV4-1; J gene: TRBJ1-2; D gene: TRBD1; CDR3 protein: CASSSGTAIGRGYTF; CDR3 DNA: TGCGCCAGCAGCTCCGGGACAGCCATCGGACGTGGCTACACCTTC
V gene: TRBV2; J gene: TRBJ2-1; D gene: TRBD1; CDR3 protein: CASRGTGQRQYNEQFF; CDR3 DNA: TGTGCCAGCAGGGGGACAGGGCAGCGGCAATACAATGAGCAGTTCTTC
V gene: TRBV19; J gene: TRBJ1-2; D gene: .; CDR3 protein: CASSIMPKPTFGYTF; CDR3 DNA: TGTGCCAGTAGTATAATGCCAAAGCCCACTTTTGGCTACACCTTC
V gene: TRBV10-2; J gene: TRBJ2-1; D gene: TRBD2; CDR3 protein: CASIDHRLAGSYNEQFF; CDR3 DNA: TGCGCCAGCATTGATCATAGACTAGCGGGTAGTTACAATGAGCAGTTCTTC
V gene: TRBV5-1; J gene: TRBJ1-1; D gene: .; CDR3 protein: CASSYGGRGDTEAFF; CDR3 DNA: TGCGCCAGCAGCTATGGGGGGCGGGGGGACACTGAAGCTTTCTTT
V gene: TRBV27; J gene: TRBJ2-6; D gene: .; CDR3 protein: CASSFYGSQGSGANVLTF; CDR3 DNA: TGTGCCAGCAGTTTTTACGGGTCACAAGGCTCTGGGGCCAACGTCCTGACTTTC
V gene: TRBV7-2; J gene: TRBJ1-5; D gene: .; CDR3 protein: CASSPRSNQPQHF; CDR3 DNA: TGTGCCAGCAGCCCTAGGAGCAATCAGCCCCAGCATTTT
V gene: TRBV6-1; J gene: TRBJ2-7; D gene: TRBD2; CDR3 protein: CASSGRLAGGTYEQYF; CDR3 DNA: TGTGCCAGCAGTGGCCGACTAGCGGGAGGTACCTACGAGCAGTACTTC
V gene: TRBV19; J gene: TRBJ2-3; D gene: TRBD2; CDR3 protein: CASSIGGTSGRRVTDTQYF; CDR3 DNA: TGTGCCAGTAGTATAGGTGGGACTAGCGGAAGAAGGGTTACAGATACGCAGTATTTT